Following are 13 T cell receptor beta chains from one sample sequenced in a study of a mutant IDH1 vaccine in newly diagnosed glioma. Their antigens remain unidentified. The repertoire was sequenced with immunoSEQ multiplex PCR; TCRdb's copy has only in-frame clones and lacks some. The table records 35,000 or so clones, around 80% of them present only once. Time point indicated: week 11, during vaccination. Vaccine doses each comprised 300 ug of mutant IDH1 20-mer peptide, with topical imiquimod. This specimen was peripheral blood mononuclear cells (PBMCs), taken from a glioma patient whose treatment included an IDH1 peptide vaccine. Source of these receptors: a woman between 25 and 40 years old with glioma. Some clones in this sample may be carry-over from other donors' samples.

This clone has just a few counts. The chain joins TRBV7-9 to TRBJ2-5, with 9 positions matching TRBD1. V shed 4 bases, J shed 1 base, and the junction held 10 bases outside the gene matches. This CDR3 is built from 17 residues. From germline, CDR1 is SEHNR and CDR2 FQNEAQ (reference sequence). CDR3 in DNA: TGTGCCAGCAGCTCCCGGACAGGGGTCCCCACCCAAGAGACCCAGTACTTC. Its translation is CASSSRTGVPTQETQYF.

The V gene is TRBV4-1, the J gene TRBJ2-7; 16 bases line up with TRBD2. This CDR3 has 16 amino acids. Germline V gives CDR1 MGHRA, CDR2 YSYEKL. V gave up 4 bases and J gave up 7 bases; unmatched junction bases: 7. The CDR3 protein is CASSPLSGLAGGEQYF. The CDR3 nucleotides read TGCGCCAGCAGCCCTTTATCGGGACTAGCGGGAGGGGAGCAGTACTTC.

The rearrangement links TRBV7-2 to TRBJ2-7; TRBD2 is a possible D gene (5 bases). V was clipped by 2 bases and J by 2 bases, with 13 bases between them. Germline lookup yields CDR1 SGHTA and CDR2 FQGNSA. This CDR3 comprises 15 residues. CDR3 in amino acids: CASSLSGRSAYEQYF. The CDR3, as DNA: TGTGCCAGCAGCTTATCTGGGAGATCCGCCTACGAGCAGTACTTC. The full variable domain, its missing parts supplied by reference TRBV7-2 and TRBJ2-7, is GAGVSQSPSNKVTEKGKDVELRCDPISGHTALYWYRQSLGQGLEFLIYFQGNSAPDKSGLPSDRFSAERTGGSVSTLTIQRTQQEDSAVYLCASSLSGRSAYEQYFGPGTRLTVT.

The chain combines TRBV5-8 with TRBJ1-4; TRBD1 aligns across 8 bases. CDR1 is SGHTS, CDR2 YDEGEE, per germline. This CDR3 region has 15 residues. V shed 4 bases, J shed 4 bases, and the junction held 6 bases outside the gene matches. This chain's CDR3 is CASSLGTGINEKLFF. The CDR3 DNA is TGTGCCAGCAGCCTCGGGACAGGAATTAATGAAAAACTGTTTTTT.

The gene calls are TRBV7-9 and TRBJ1-4; TRBD1 might be the D (5 bases). This CDR3 spans 17 amino acids. Germline V CDR1 and CDR2: SEHNR, FQNEAQ (reference sequence). V lost 10 bases to trimming and J lost 0 bases, with 21 bases between them. CDR3 sequence: CAILLGAYFATNEKLFF. The CDR3 DNA reads as TGTGCCATCCTTCTAGGGGCATACTTTGCAACTAATGAAAAACTGTTTTTT.

This clone ranks as large. The V and J genes are TRBV19 and TRBJ2-1; 13 bases match TRBD2. V gave up 6 bases and J gave up 8 bases; unmatched junction bases: 7. Germline V gene data show CDR1 as LNHDA and CDR2 as SQIVND (reference sequence). The CDR3 has 15 amino acids. DNA for the CDR3: TGTGCCAGTAGCCGGACTAGCGGGAGTATGGATGAGCAGTTCTTC. Translated: CASSRTSGSMDEQFF.

The rearrangement links TRBV29-1 to TRBJ2-1; 15 nucleotides align to TRBD2. The junction had 19 bases not matched to a gene; V was cut back by 3 bases and J by 4 bases. Germline-derived CDR1 and CDR2 are SQVTM and ANQGSEA. The CDR3 runs to 21 residues. The CDR3 DNA follows: TGCAGCGTTGACTCCCGACAGGGACTAGCGGGAGGAAGGACCGCGTACAATGAGCAGTTCTTC. Translated, it gives CSVDSRQGLAGGRTAYNEQFF.

The table lists this clone with a few counts. The V call is TRBV4-1, the J call TRBJ1-5; D is ambiguous. V lost 3 bases and J lost 5, with 14 bases in between. The CDR3 spans 15 residues. CDR1 MGHRA and CDR2 YSYEKL come from the germline V gene. CDR3 sequence reads: CASSQNQRLDQPQHF. The CDR3 DNA is TGCGCCAGCAGCCAGAATCAGCGTCTCGATCAGCCCCAGCATTTT.

Details on this clone: A junction boundary mismatches the germline segment, possibly from a read error. Written as DNA, the CDR3 is TGTGCTAGCAGCGTGGGGGAGGGGGCCTACGAGCAGTACTTC. It yields the protein CASSVGEGAYEQYF. The chain recombines TRBV7-7 with TRBJ2-7, with a tentative D call TRBD2 (7 bases). This CDR3 comprises 14 residues. Germline assignment: CDR1 SSHAT and CDR2 FNYEAQ (reference sequence).

The rearrangement joins TRBV19 to TRBJ1-5, with 11 positions matching TRBD1. The V gene's germline CDR1 is LNHDA and CDR2 SQIVND (reference sequence). The CDR3 contains 16 residues. The V segment lost 5 bases and the J segment 5 bases; nucleotides outside the gene matches: 8. The CDR3 is CASSPRTGGEDQPQHF. CDR3 DNA sequence: TGTGCCAGTAGTCCCCGGACAGGGGGCGAGGATCAGCCCCAGCATTTT. Based on the CDR3 plus reference TRBV19 and TRBJ1-5, the full variable domain is DGGITQSPKYLFRKEGQNVTLSCEQNLNHDAMYWYRQDPGQGLRLIYYSQIVNDFQKGDIAEGYSVSREKKESFPLTVTSAQKNPTAFYLCASSPRTGGEDQPQHFGDGTRLSIL.

The chain links TRBV28 to TRBJ2-5; D is unclear. Germline V gene lookup returns CDR1 MDHEN and CDR2 SYDVKM. This CDR3 contains 12 residues. V was pared by 8 bases and J by 5 bases, with 12 bases between. CDR3 sequence: CASSPTVETQYF. CDR3 bases: TGTGCCAGCTCCCCGACCGTGGAGACCCAGTACTTC.

The chain combines TRBV18 with TRBJ2-5, with D possibly matching TRBD1 (5 bases). CDR3 length equals 15 residues. V was pared by 6 bases and J by 2 bases, with 16 bases between. The germline gives CDR1 KGHSH, CDR2 LQKENI. Here the CDR3 DNA reads TGTGCCAGCTCCCCAGGGTTTGTTGGTCAAGAGACCCAGTACTTC. As protein: CASSPGFVGQETQYF.

The chain couples TRBV29-1 to TRBJ2-5; 8 bases are a match to TRBD2. The germline V gene has CDR1 SQVTM and CDR2 ANQGSEA. The CDR3 totals 15 residues. In nucleotides, the CDR3 is TGCACCGCTGACGGCCCGGCCGGGGGGGGAGAGACCCAGTACTTC. The encoded protein is CTADGPAGGGETQYF.